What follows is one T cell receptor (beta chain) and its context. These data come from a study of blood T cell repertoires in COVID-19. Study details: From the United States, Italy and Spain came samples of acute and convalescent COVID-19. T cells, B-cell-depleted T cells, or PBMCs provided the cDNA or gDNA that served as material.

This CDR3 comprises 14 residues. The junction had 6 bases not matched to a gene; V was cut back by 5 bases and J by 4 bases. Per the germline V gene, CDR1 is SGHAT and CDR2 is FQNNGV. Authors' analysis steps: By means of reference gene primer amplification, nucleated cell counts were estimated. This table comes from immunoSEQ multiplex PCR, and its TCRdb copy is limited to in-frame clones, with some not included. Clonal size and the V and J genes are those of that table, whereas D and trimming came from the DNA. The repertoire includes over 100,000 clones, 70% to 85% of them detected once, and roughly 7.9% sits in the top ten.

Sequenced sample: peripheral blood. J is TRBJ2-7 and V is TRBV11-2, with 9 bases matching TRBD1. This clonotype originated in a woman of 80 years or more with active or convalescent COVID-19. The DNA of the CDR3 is TGTGCCAGCAGCAAGGGGACAGGGTGGTACGAGCAGTACTTC. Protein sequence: CASSKGTGWYEQYF.